A single sample gave rise to the 25 T cell receptor beta chains below, sequenced in a study of shared clonotypes between healthy human individuals. The naive CD8 fraction comprised CD45RO-negative cells positively selected for CCR7 and excluded terminally differentiated effector memory CD45RA+ cells. Method: immunoSEQ multiplex PCR; TCRdb's copy keeps in-frame clones and lacks some. This sample has roughly 2.1 million clones, with just over 90% found just once. The specimen sequenced was naive CD8+ T cells from PBMCs. The source is a man between 18 and 29 years old in good health. Some clones in this sample may be carry-over from other donors' samples.

The V gene is TRBV27, the J gene TRBJ2-7; D might be TRBD2 (5 bases). This CDR3 spans 14 amino acids. In germline, CDR1 is MNHEY, CDR2 SMNVEV (reference sequence). V was pared by 7 bases and J by 0 bases, with 13 bases between. Here the CDR3 reads CASNLMAGSYEQYF. The DNA of the CDR3 is TGTGCCAGCAACCTCATGGCGGGCTCCTACGAGCAGTACTTC.

On this clone itself: Other DNA sequences of this sample code for an identical CDR3. This chain connects TRBV2 to TRBJ2-7; perhaps D is TRBD1 or TRBD2 (6 bases each). This CDR3 region has 14 residues. From germline, CDR1 is SNHLY and CDR2 FYNNEI. The V gene lost 5 bases and the J gene lost 2 bases, with 13 bases spanning the gap. Here the CDR3 reads CASSPSRGPYEQYF. CDR3 nucleotide sequence: TGTGCCAGCAGTCCCAGCCGGGGGCCCTACGAGCAGTACTTC. The full variable domain, rest sourced from reference TRBV2 and TRBJ2-7, is EPEVTQTPSHQVTQMGQEVILRCVPISNHLYFYWYRQILGQKVEFLVSFYNNEISEKSEIFDDQFSVERPDGSNFTLKIRSTKLEDSAMYFCASSPSRGPYEQYFGPGTRLTVT.

The chain couples TRBV27 to TRBJ2-5, with a weak D call TRBD2 (7 bases). The V and J ends lost 1 base and 4 bases respectively, with 13 bases between them. Germline CDR1 reads MNHEY; CDR2 reads SMNVEV (reference sequence). The CDR3 runs 15 residues. The CDR3: CASSLYTGRGETQYF. CDR3 bases: TGTGCCAGCAGTTTATATACAGGGAGGGGAGAGACCCAGTACTTC.

CDR3 sequence reads: CASSLEPPWTANTEAFF. In DNA form, the CDR3 reads TGTGCCAGCAGCTTAGAACCTCCTTGGACAGCGAACACTGAAGCTTTCTTT. This rearrangement joins TRBV7-9 to TRBJ1-1; a possible D gene is TRBD1 (6 bases). This CDR3 has 17 amino acids. Looked up from germline, CDR1 is SEHNR and CDR2 is FQNEAQ (reference sequence). The ends were cut back, 1 base at V and 1 base at J, with 16 bases in the middle.

V is TRBV9 and J is TRBJ1-1; TRBD1 aligns across 7 bases. The CDR3 sequence is 16 residues long. Trimming removed 3 bases from V and 1 base from J; junction bases left unmatched: 9. Germline V gene lookup returns CDR1 SGDLS and CDR2 YYNGEE. The CDR3 reads CASSAGRQGRNTEAFF. CDR3 nucleotides: TGTGCCAGCAGCGCAGGGAGACAGGGAAGGAACACTGAAGCTTTCTTT.

V gene TRBV5-1 combines with J gene TRBJ1-4; D may be TRBD1 (5 bases). The germline V and J ends were trimmed by 0 bases and 3 bases, with 6 bases remaining between them. Germline assignment: CDR1 SGHRS and CDR2 YFSETQ. The CDR3 is 14 amino acids. The CDR3 nucleotides read TGCGCCAGCAGCTTGGGACAGTCTAATGAAAAACTGTTTTTT. Translation: CASSLGQSNEKLFF.

The rearrangement joins TRBV2 to TRBJ1-2; maybe TRBD1 (5 bases). This CDR3 comprises 13 residues. V lost 11 bases and J lost 0, with 13 bases in between. CDR1 and CDR2 (germline): SNHLY, FYNNEI. The CDR3 DNA sequence: TGTGCCGGGCGGGACCGATCTAACTATGGCTACACCTTC. Residues: CAGRDRSNYGYTF.

The CDR3 here is CASSFYRAPGNQPQHF. CDR3 coding DNA: TGTGCCAGCAGCTTTTACAGGGCCCCGGGCAATCAGCCCCAGCATTTT. The chain joins TRBV11-3 to TRBJ1-5; TRBD1 is a possible D gene (6 bases). Trimming removed 3 bases at V and 2 bases at J, with 14 bases between. CDR1 and CDR2 (germline): SGHNT, YENEEA. This CDR3 is built from 16 residues.

The chain carries TRBV29-1 and TRBJ1-2, with D possibly being TRBD1 (5 bases). Germline CDR1 and CDR2: SQVTM and ANQGSEA. Trimming left V 2 bases short and J 6 bases short, with 13 bases between. The CDR3 has 13 residues. The CDR3 reads CSVEWAQEHGYTF. The CDR3 region has the DNA TGCAGCGTTGAATGGGCACAGGAACATGGCTACACCTTC.

The chain recombines TRBV29-1 with TRBJ2-1, with a weak D call TRBD2 (6 bases). V shed 3 bases and J shed 5 bases, with 11 bases lying between them. The CDR3 sequence is 13 residues long. Per the germline V gene, CDR1 is SQVTM and CDR2 is ANQGSEA. The CDR3 here is CSVDGRDHNEQFF. The CDR3, as DNA: TGCAGCGTTGACGGGCGGGATCACAATGAGCAGTTCTTC.

The DNA for the CDR3 is TGCGCCAGCAGCCAAGTAGATATTAGCGGGAGGAGGTCCTACAATGAGCAGTTCTTC. This translates into CASSQVDISGRRSYNEQFF. The genes are TRBV4-3 and TRBJ2-1, with 10 bases identical to TRBD2. Trimming took 1 base from V and 1 from J; bases not matched to a gene: 10. The CDR3 has 19 amino acids. The V gene's germline CDR1 is LGHNA and CDR2 YSLEER.

V gene TRBV27 combines with J gene TRBJ2-7; the D call may be TRBD1 or TRBD2 (7 bases each). Per the germline V gene, CDR1 is MNHEY and CDR2 is SMNVEV (reference sequence). The CDR3 is made up of 15 amino acids. V was trimmed by 6 bases and J by 5 bases, leaving 20 bases between them. DNA for the CDR3: TGTGCCAGCAGCCCCAGGGGGGGCCTGGAGAACGAGCAGTACTTC. It translates to CASSPRGGLENEQYF.

The chain employs TRBV7-3 and TRBJ2-3; 16 positions match TRBD2. The CDR3 runs to 17 residues. Germline assignment: CDR1 SGHTA and CDR2 FQGTGA. V gave up 5 bases and J gave up 6 bases; unmatched junction bases: 8. The CDR3 region has the DNA TGTGCCAGCAGCCAGGGACTAGCGGGAGGGTTGGCGGATACGCAGTATTTT. Protein product: CASSQGLAGGLADTQYF.

The gene calls are TRBV15 and TRBJ2-1; D could derive from TRBD1 or TRBD2 (5 bases each). CDR3 length equals 16 residues. Germline V CDR1 and CDR2: LNHNV, YYDKDF (reference sequence). V was trimmed by 0 bases and J by 2 bases, leaving 11 bases between them. The CDR3 region has the DNA TGTGCCACCAGCAGAGATCTGAGGGGAACCTACAATGAGCAGTTCTTC. Translating gives CATSRDLRGTYNEQFF.

The genes are TRBV27 and TRBJ2-3; D unresolved. Germline CDR1 reads MNHEY; CDR2 reads SMNVEV (reference sequence). V gave up 8 bases and J gave up 0 bases, with 27 bases separating them. This CDR3 has 19 amino acids. CDR3 coding DNA: TGTGCCAGCTCCGACCTACTGGTTATGGACCCTTCTAGCACAGATACGCAGTATTTT. Translated, it gives CASSDLLVMDPSSTDTQYF.

This clone was observed a handful of times. The chain links TRBV19 to TRBJ1-5; the D is unclear. The V end lost 4 bases, the J end lost 2 bases, and 15 bases lay between the germline ends. The CDR3 runs to 16 residues. Germline-derived CDR1 and CDR2 are LNHDA and SQIVND (reference sequence). CDR3 nucleotide sequence: TGTGCCAGTAGTACAGGACTCGGTGTTGGCAATCAGCCCCAGCATTTT. It encodes CASSTGLGVGNQPQHF.

The CDR3 loop is CASSARFESTDTQYF. CDR3 bases: TGTGCCAGCAGTGCCCGCTTTGAGAGCACAGATACGCAGTATTTT. The V call is TRBV28, the J call TRBJ2-3; no clear D gene. Trimming stripped 5 bases from V and 0 bases from J, with 12 bases between. This CDR3 contains 15 residues. Per the germline V gene, CDR1 is MDHEN and CDR2 is SYDVKM.

The chain employs TRBV27 and TRBJ1-5; a weak D match, TRBD1 (6 bases). V dropped 0 bases and J dropped 7 bases, with 13 bases sitting between them. The CDR3 is 15 residues long. Germline V gives CDR1 MNHEY, CDR2 SMNVEV (reference sequence). The CDR3 DNA reads as TGTGCCAGCAGTTTATCGCAGGGGACCCCACAGCCCCAGCATTTT. Its translation: CASSLSQGTPQPQHF.

On this clone itself: The sample holds other DNA sequences that translate to the same CDR3. This rearrangement joins TRBV9 to TRBJ1-5; no clear D gene. Germline V lookup: CDR1 SGDLS, CDR2 YYNGEE. This CDR3 comprises 13 residues. V shed 2 bases and J shed 0 bases, with 3 bases lying between them. The CDR3 coding sequence is TGTGCCAGCAGCGTGAGTAGCAATCAGCCCCAGCATTTT. It specifies CASSVSSNQPQHF.

The chain recombines TRBV6-1 with TRBJ2-7; 7 bases are shared with TRBD1. The ends lost 11 bases at V and 2 bases at J; junction bases unmatched: 15. CDR1 MNHNS and CDR2 SASEGT come from the germline V gene. The CDR3 totals 15 residues. The CDR3: CAATRRGTDAYEQYF. DNA for the CDR3: TGTGCCGCCACCCGAAGAGGGACAGACGCCTACGAGCAGTACTTC.

The chain is built from TRBV7-9 and TRBJ2-1; TRBD2 matches 7 bases. The CDR3 totals 13 residues. The junction had 4 bases not matched to a gene; V was cut back by 3 bases and J by 8 bases. Germline lookup yields CDR1 SEHNR and CDR2 FQNEAQ (reference sequence). CDR3 DNA sequence: TGTGCCAGCAGCTTTTGGCGGGAGCATGAGCAGTTCTTC. This gives the protein CASSFWREHEQFF.

V is TRBV27 and J is TRBJ2-7; tentatively, D is TRBD1 (5 bases). The CDR3 covers 14 residues. V lost 4 bases to trimming and J lost 2 bases, with 12 bases between them. Germline V gives CDR1 MNHEY, CDR2 SMNVEV (reference sequence). CDR3 coding DNA: TGTGCCAGCAGTTATGGACAAAAGACCTACGAGCAGTACTTC. It encodes CASSYGQKTYEQYF.

This chain joins TRBV27 and TRBJ2-1; TRBD2 matches 13 bases. In germline, CDR1 is MNHEY, CDR2 SMNVEV (reference sequence). The CDR3 sequence is 15 residues long. V dropped 5 bases and J dropped 8; count of bases not matched to a gene: 6. The CDR3 nucleotides read TGTGCCAGCAGTATCGGGACTAGCGGGAACGATGAGCAGTTCTTC. Amino acids: CASSIGTSGNDEQFF.

CDR3 sequence reads: CASSGLNEQFF. CDR3 nucleotides: TGTGCCAGCAGTGGCCTCAATGAGCAGTTCTTC. This rearrangement joins TRBV6-5 to TRBJ2-1; D is unclear. Between the trimmed V and J ends, which lost 5 bases and 6 bases, there was a span of 5 bases. Germline V gene sequence: CDR1 MNHEY, CDR2 SVGAGI. There are 11 residues in the CDR3.

In this sample, this clone turned up a few times. The chain combines TRBV4-1 with TRBJ1-1; D not resolved. Germline V gives CDR1 MGHRA, CDR2 YSYEKL. V was trimmed by 0 bases and J by 4 bases, leaving 12 bases between them. CDR3 length: 15 residues. The CDR3 protein is CASSQDTRGVTEAFF. The DNA of the CDR3 is TGCGCCAGCAGCCAAGACACAAGAGGCGTCACTGAAGCTTTCTTT.